The clone carrying this TCR beta chain was counted a few times. Its target is unknown. The data are from a study of CD8 T cells in ankylosing spondylitis. For TCR beta, libraries came from quantitative 5'-RACE with molecular barcodes. TCRdb re-called the 5' RACE reads through MiXCR, storing one row per CDR3 protein. The sample includes approximately 300,000 distinct CDR3 sequences, roughly 8% of them seen just once. Study-wide results and limits: One TCR beta motif, made up of roughly 8 highly homologous variants, appeared characteristic of ankylosing spondylitis blood. From matched ankylosing spondylitis synovial fluid, disease-linked clones were reportedly recovered at significantly enriched levels. Some motif variants were previously reported in reactive arthritis synovial fluid and blood.

CDR3 size: 15 residues. In germline, CDR1 is MNHNS, CDR2 SASEGT. V dropped 6 bases and J dropped 6 bases, with 21 bases sitting between them. The sequence derives from a male donor with ankylosing spondylitis. The sample consisted of blood, either unsorted or a sorted T cell fraction (not recorded which). The gene calls are TRBV6-1 and TRBJ2-7, with TRBD1 as a possible D gene (8 bases). This chain's CDR3 is CASRTGGGEDSEQYF. CDR3 DNA sequence: TGTGCCAGCAGAACAGGGGGGGGTGAGGATTCCGAGCAGTACTTC.